Each of the 21 T cell receptor beta chains below was sequenced from the same sample in a study of blood T cell repertoires in COVID-19. Here immunoSEQ multiplex PCR was the method, and the copy in TCRdb shows in-frame clones only, minus some. Of over 120,000 clones detected, about 87% appear once; the ten largest clones hold about 40%. The sequencing input was peripheral blood. These receptors all come from a human donor in a cohort sampled during active COVID-19.

The gene calls are TRBV12-3 or TRBV12-4 and TRBJ1-5; D is possibly TRBD1 (5 bases). V was clipped by 6 bases and J by 8 bases, with 11 bases between them. This CDR3 contains 12 residues. For the CDR3, the DNA is TGTGCCAGCAGACGGGGGTTAGAGCCCCAGCATTTT. This gives the protein CASRRGLEPQHF.

There are a few counts of this clone. This chain links TRBV5-6 with TRBJ1-1; the D gene is possibly TRBD1 (6 bases). The CDR3 is 11 residues long. Trimming removed 3 bases from V and 10 bases from J, with 10 bases in between. The germline gives CDR1 SGHDT, CDR2 YYEEEE. CDR3 in amino acids: CASSSQGPAFF. CDR3 DNA sequence: TGTGCCAGCAGCTCACAGGGCCCAGCTTTCTTT. Variable domain in full (rest from reference TRBV5-6 and TRBJ1-1): DAGVTQSPTHLIKTRGQQVTLRCSPKSGHDTVSWYQQALGQGPQFIFQYYEEEERQRGNFPDRFSGHQFPNYSSELNVNALLLGDSALYLCASSSQGPAFFGQGTRLTVV.

This clone appeared once. This sequence joins TRBV5-1 and TRBJ1-2; no reliable D call. Trimming stripped 2 bases from V and 0 bases from J, with 8 bases between. The CDR3 contains 14 residues. Germline CDR1 reads SGHRS; CDR2 reads YFSETQ. CDR3 sequence: CASSFEYANYGYTF. The DNA for the CDR3 is TGCGCCAGCAGCTTCGAGTACGCTAACTATGGCTACACCTTC.

The chain has TRBV28 and TRBJ2-7; the D gene is possibly TRBD1 (6 bases). The V end was cut by 2 bases, the J end by 2 bases, with 16 bases between. Germline V gene lookup returns CDR1 MDHEN and CDR2 SYDVKM. CDR3 length: 16 residues. This chain's CDR3 is CASSLGLDRLTYEQYF. The DNA for the CDR3 is TGTGCCAGCAGTTTAGGTCTCGACAGGCTGACCTACGAGCAGTACTTC.

This clone was seen a single time. The V gene is TRBV5-4, the J gene TRBJ2-1, with 8 bases lining up with TRBD2. V lost 3 bases to trimming and J lost 6 bases; unmatched junction nucleotides: 8. Germline V gene lookup returns CDR1 SGHNT and CDR2 YYREEE (reference sequence). There are 15 residues in the CDR3. The CDR3 sequence: CASSWGLAGSNEQFF. DNA for the CDR3: TGTGCCAGCAGCTGGGGGCTAGCGGGTAGCAATGAGCAGTTCTTC.

The chain is built from TRBV9 and TRBJ2-5; weak D call: TRBD1 (6 bases). V lost 4 bases, J lost 5 bases, and 12 bases lay in between. This CDR3 has 13 residues. Germline values: CDR1 SGDLS, CDR2 YYNGEE. CDR3 amino acids: CASSLRDTETQYF. The CDR3 DNA reads as TGTGCCAGCAGCCTCAGGGACACGGAGACCCAGTACTTC. Using reference TRBV9 and TRBJ2-5 for the parts outside the CDR3, the full variable domain is DSGVTQTPKHLITATGQRVTLRCSPRSGDLSVYWYQQSLDQGLQFLIQYYNGEERAKGNILERFSAQQFPDLHSELNLSSLELGDSALYFCASSLRDTETQYFGPGTRLLVL.

This chain links TRBV5-1 with TRBJ2-3, with a possible D match to TRBD1 (6 bases). Trimming took 0 bases from V and 6 from J, leaving 20 bases between them. CDR1 and CDR2 from the germline V gene are SGHRS and YFSETQ. This CDR3 comprises 17 residues. In DNA form, the CDR3 reads TGCGCCAGCAGCTTGGAGAGGGGCCCCTCAGGGGAGGATACGCAGTATTTT. Amino acids: CASSLERGPSGEDTQYF.

The gene calls are TRBV4-2 and TRBJ2-4; 11 positions agree with TRBD1. This CDR3 spans 16 amino acids. V was pared by 3 bases and J by 8 bases, with 9 bases of the junction left unmatched. Germline V gives CDR1 LGHNA, CDR2 YNFKEQ. This CDR3 is CASSQTWVGQGDIQYF. The CDR3 DNA follows: TGTGCCAGCAGCCAGACATGGGTGGGACAGGGGGACATTCAGTACTTC.

The chain combines TRBV12-5 with TRBJ2-3, with TRBD2 as a possible D gene (7 bases). The CDR3 length is 16 residues. In germline, CDR1 is LGHNT, CDR2 FRNRAP. V gave up 3 bases and J gave up 4 bases, with 17 bases separating them. CDR3 residues: CASGFRGRALPDTQYF. In nucleotides, the CDR3 is TGTGCTAGTGGTTTTAGGGGGAGGGCCTTGCCAGATACGCAGTATTTT. The full variable domain, rest sourced from reference TRBV12-5 and TRBJ2-3, is DARVTQTPRHKVTEMGQEVTMRCQPILGHNTVFWYRQTMMQGLELLAYFRNRAPLDDSGMPKDRFSAEMPDATLATLKIQPSEPRDSAVYFCASGFRGRALPDTQYFGPGTRLTVL.

V gene TRBV3-1 (or the pseudogene TRBV3-2) combines with J gene TRBJ1-2; D is uncertain. The CDR3 has 14 residues. The ends were cut back, 0 bases at V and 6 bases at J, with 11 bases in the middle. Germline CDR1 LGHDT, CDR2 YNNKEL (reference sequence). CDR3 sequence reads: CASSQDWAMDGYTF. The CDR3 DNA follows: TGTGCCAGCAGCCAAGATTGGGCAATGGATGGCTACACCTTC.

The chain carries TRBV10-3 and TRBJ2-2; 7 positions match TRBD1. Germline V gives CDR1 ENHRY, CDR2 SYGVKD. The V and J ends lost 4 bases and 8 bases, in that order; junction bases with no gene match: 4. The CDR3 contains 13 residues. The CDR3 region is CAISATGVGELFF. In DNA, the CDR3 is TGTGCCATCAGTGCCACAGGGGTTGGGGAGCTGTTTTTT.

V gene TRBV2 combines with J gene TRBJ1-5; 9 nucleotides align to TRBD1. CDR1 is SNHLY and CDR2 is FYNNEI in the germline V gene. The CDR3 is 13 amino acids. The J segment lost 7 bases and the V segment lost 5 bases, leaving 3 bases of the junction unmatched. The CDR3 loop is CASSHRGLQPQHF. The CDR3 bases are TGTGCCAGCAGTCACAGGGGGCTACAGCCCCAGCATTTT.

This chain joins TRBV3-1 (or the pseudogene TRBV3-2) and TRBJ1-1; D remains ambiguous. There are 13 residues in the CDR3. Germline assignment: CDR1 LGHDT and CDR2 YNNKEL (reference sequence). The germline V and J ends were trimmed by 4 bases and 1 base, with 7 bases remaining between them. The CDR3 coding sequence is TGTGCCAGCAGCCCGACGGGGAACACTGAAGCTTTCTTT. Encoded protein: CASSPTGNTEAFF.

The chain has TRBV2 and TRBJ2-7; 8 bases map to TRBD2. V lost 3 bases and J lost 0; bases outside the gene matches: 4. Germline V CDR1 and CDR2: SNHLY, FYNNEI. The CDR3 totals 15 residues. The CDR3: CASSEGSGGSYEQYF. The CDR3 region has the DNA TGTGCCAGCAGTGAGGGGAGCGGGGGCTCCTACGAGCAGTACTTC.

Concerning this clone itself: Within the sample, other DNA sequences also encode this same CDR3. V is TRBV11-3 and J is TRBJ1-2; D perhaps matches TRBD1 (6 bases). Germline V gene sequence: CDR1 SGHNT, CDR2 YENEEA. This CDR3 has 13 residues. V was cut by 5 bases and J by 5 bases, with 12 bases left in between. The DNA of the CDR3 is TGTGCCAGCAGCCTCCCGAGGGGGTATGGCTACACCTTC. It specifies CASSLPRGYGYTF.

The chain carries TRBV6-2 or TRBV6-3 and TRBJ2-3; 8 nucleotides match TRBD2. The ends lost 5 bases at V and 2 bases at J; junction bases unmatched: 6. The V gene's germline CDR1 is MNHEY and CDR2 SVGEGT. This CDR3 is built from 15 residues. CDR3 in amino acids: CASSGGLAYTDTQYF. Written as DNA, the CDR3 is TGTGCCAGCAGTGGAGGACTAGCCTACACAGATACGCAGTATTTT.

The chain employs TRBV6-2 or TRBV6-3 and TRBJ2-7; 7 bases line up with TRBD1. The CDR3 is 17 residues long. From germline, CDR1 is MNHEY and CDR2 SVGEGT. V was clipped by 0 bases and J by 6 bases; unmatched bases: 14. The CDR3 loop is CASSYSQTGSILGEQYF. CDR3 in DNA: TGTGCCAGCAGTTACTCCCAGACAGGGTCAATACTTGGCGAGCAGTACTTC.

The genes are TRBV27 and TRBJ2-3; 8 bases align to TRBD1. V gave up 5 bases and J gave up 1 base; unmatched junction bases: 5. The CDR3 is 15 residues long. Germline CDR1 and CDR2: MNHEY and SMNVEV (reference sequence). CDR3 coding DNA: TGTGCCAGCAGTCTTGGGACAGGCCGCACAGATACGCAGTATTTT. Translated: CASSLGTGRTDTQYF.

The V gene is TRBV19, the J gene TRBJ1-1; 11 positions agree with TRBD1. V shed 8 bases and J 5 bases; nucleotides not matched to a gene: 4. The germline CDR1 and CDR2 sequences are LNHDA and SQIVND (reference sequence). CDR3 length: 13 amino acids. The CDR3 nucleotides are TGTGCCAGTCGGGACAGGGGGAAAACTGAAGCTTTCTTT. This codes for CASRDRGKTEAFF.

The chain is built from TRBV6-1 and TRBJ2-2, with 8 bases fitting TRBD1. Germline V gives CDR1 MNHNS, CDR2 SASEGT. The V segment lost 4 bases and the J segment 3 bases; nucleotides outside the gene matches: 10. The CDR3 is 17 residues long. CDR3 region: CASSAGQALIYTGELFF. CDR3 DNA sequence: TGTGCCAGCAGTGCGGGACAGGCATTAATTTACACCGGGGAGCTGTTTTTT.

This chain joins TRBV7-2 and TRBJ2-7; possibly TRBD2 for D (6 bases). This CDR3 has 15 amino acids. The V gene's germline CDR1 is SGHTA and CDR2 FQGNSA. The V end lost 5 bases, the J end lost 3 bases, and 17 bases lay between the germline ends. The CDR3 loop reads CASSLAGTWDYEQYF. CDR3 coding DNA: TGTGCCAGCAGCCTCGCCGGGACTTGGGACTACGAGCAGTACTTC.